This TCR beta chain is from a study of early T cells in non-severe SARS-CoV-2 infection. The CDR3 runs to 12 residues. Trimming took off 7 bases at V and 6 bases at J, with 13 bases between the two ends. CDR1 is MDHEN and CDR2 is SYDVKM in the germline V gene. TCRdb itself ran the 5' RACE reads through MiXCR, one entry per CDR3 protein. The sample has more than 85,000 distinct CDR3 sequences; over 15% are singletons. The sequence derives from an adult who was a healthcare worker with PCR-confirmed SARS-CoV-2 infection or an uninfected control (not recorded which). The specimen was whole blood, collected at baseline. The V gene is TRBV28, the J gene TRBJ2-7, with D possibly TRBD1 on 6 matching bases. The DNA for the CDR3 is TGTGCCAGCATAGACAGGACGCGCGAGCAGTACTTC. Protein: CASIDRTREQYF. Drawing the rest from reference TRBV28 and TRBJ2-7, the complete variable domain is DVKVTQSSRYLVKRTGEKVFLECVQDMDHENMFWYRQDPGLGLRLIYFSYDVKMKEKGDIPEGYSVSREKKERFSLILESASTNQTSMYLCASIDRTREQYFGPGTRLTVT.